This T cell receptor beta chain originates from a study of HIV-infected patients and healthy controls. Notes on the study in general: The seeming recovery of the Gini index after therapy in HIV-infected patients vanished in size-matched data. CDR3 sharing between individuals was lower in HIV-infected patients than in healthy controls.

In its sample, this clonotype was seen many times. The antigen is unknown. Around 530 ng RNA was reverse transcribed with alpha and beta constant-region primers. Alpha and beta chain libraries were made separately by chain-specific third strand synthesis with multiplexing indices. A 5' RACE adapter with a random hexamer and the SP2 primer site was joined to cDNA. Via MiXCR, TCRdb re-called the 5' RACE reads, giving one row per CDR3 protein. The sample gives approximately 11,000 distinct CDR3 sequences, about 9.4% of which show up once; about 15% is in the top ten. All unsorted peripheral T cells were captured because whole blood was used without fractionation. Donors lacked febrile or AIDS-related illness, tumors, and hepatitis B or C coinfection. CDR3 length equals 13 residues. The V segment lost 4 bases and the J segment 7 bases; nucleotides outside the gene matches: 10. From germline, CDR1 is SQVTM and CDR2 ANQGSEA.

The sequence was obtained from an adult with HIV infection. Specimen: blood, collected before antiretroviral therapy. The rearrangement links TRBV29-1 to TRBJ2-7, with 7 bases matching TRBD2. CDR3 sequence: CSVVVAGTGEQYF. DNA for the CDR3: TGCAGCGTTGTAGTAGCGGGCACTGGGGAGCAGTACTTC.